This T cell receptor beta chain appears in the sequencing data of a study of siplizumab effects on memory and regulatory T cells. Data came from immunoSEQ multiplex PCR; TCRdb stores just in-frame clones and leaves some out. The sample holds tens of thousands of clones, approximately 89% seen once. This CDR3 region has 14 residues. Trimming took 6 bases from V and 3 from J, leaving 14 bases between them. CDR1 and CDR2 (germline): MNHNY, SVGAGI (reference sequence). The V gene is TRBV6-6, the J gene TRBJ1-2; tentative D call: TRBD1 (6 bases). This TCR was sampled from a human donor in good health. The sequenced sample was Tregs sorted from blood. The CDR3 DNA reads TGTGCCAGCAGATTACAGGGTTTTGACTATGGCTACACCTTC. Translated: CASRLQGFDYGYTF.